Listed here are 28 T cell receptor beta chains from one sample, sequenced in a study of CD8+ T cells in alopecia areata. Following extraction, RNA underwent reverse transcription to cDNA, which served as the sequencing template. Produced via immunoSEQ multiplex PCR; TCRdb's table is partial and in-frame only. The repertoire has about 120,000 clones, about 50% of them found once; the top ten carry approximately 0.5%. Indicated treatment: oral pan-JAK inhibitor, 5-10 mg twice daily. The sample in question was CD4+ T cells sorted from blood, obtained at week 4, from a patient treated with tofacitinib. These receptors came from a human donor with alopecia areata.

The chain links TRBV19 to TRBJ1-5; the D gene is possibly TRBD1 (6 bases). Trimming stripped 5 bases from V and 0 bases from J, with 11 bases between. The CDR3 is 15 residues long. CDR1 is LNHDA, CDR2 SQIVND, per germline (reference sequence). This chain's CDR3 is CASSRTVNSNQPQHF. DNA for the CDR3: TGTGCCAGTAGTCGGACAGTTAATAGCAATCAGCCCCAGCATTTT.

This sequence joins TRBV4-1 and TRBJ2-5; tentatively, D is TRBD2 (5 bases). The V gene's germline CDR1 is MGHRA and CDR2 YSYEKL. The CDR3 has 16 residues. V lost 1 base to trimming and J lost 0 bases, with 12 bases between them. The CDR3 loop reads CASSQVVGGYQETQYF. In nucleotides, the CDR3 is TGCGCCAGCAGCCAAGTGGTGGGCGGGTACCAAGAGACCCAGTACTTC.

The gene calls are TRBV5-1 and TRBJ1-1; no clear D gene. Trimming shortened V by 3 bases and J by 3 bases, and 21 bases separated the two germline ends. Germline CDR1 reads SGHRS; CDR2 reads YFSETQ. The CDR3 has 17 amino acids. This CDR3 reads CASSSTPYQASDTEAFF. The CDR3 DNA sequence: TGCGCCAGCAGCTCCACCCCGTACCAGGCGTCGGACACTGAAGCTTTCTTT.

The chain employs TRBV4-2 and TRBJ1-5; D perhaps matches TRBD1 (6 bases). Per germline, CDR1 LGHNA and CDR2 YNFKEQ. The CDR3 spans 15 residues. V lost 0 bases, J lost 5 bases, and 11 bases lay in between. The CDR3 sequence: CASSQDRQAHQPQHF. The CDR3 region has the DNA TGTGCCAGCAGCCAAGATAGACAGGCGCATCAGCCCCAGCATTTT.

This clone was seen a handful of times. The rearrangement uses TRBV7-2 and TRBJ2-7; 9 bases align to TRBD2. J gave up 2 bases and V 3 bases, and 8 bases lay outside the gene matches. The CDR3 has 16 amino acids. Germline CDR1 is SGHTA and CDR2 is FQGNSA. In nucleotides, the CDR3 is TGTGCCAGCAGCTTGTCCATGGGCGGGGGGGCCTACGAGCAGTACTTC. This gives the protein CASSLSMGGGAYEQYF.

The V gene is TRBV29-1, the J gene TRBJ1-1; weak D call: TRBD1 (5 bases). The CDR3 is 11 amino acids. Trimming took off 6 bases at V and 4 bases at J, with 9 bases between the two ends. Germline V gives CDR1 SQVTM, CDR2 ANQGSEA. CDR3 nucleotide sequence: TGCAGCGTGGCAGGGATCACTGAAGCTTTCTTT. This gives the protein CSVAGITEAFF.

This chain connects TRBV5-1 to TRBJ2-3, with 11 positions matching TRBD1. The V gene end was trimmed by 4 bases and the J gene end by 5 bases; junction bases not matched to a gene: 6. Germline V gene data show CDR1 as SGHRS and CDR2 as YFSETQ. The CDR3 length is 15 residues. The CDR3 reads CASSQDRGQIDTQYF. CDR3 bases: TGCGCCAGCAGCCAGGACAGGGGGCAAATAGATACGCAGTATTTT.

In its sample, this clone was seen a few times. The CDR3 protein is CASSLWALKGDTQYF. In DNA form, the CDR3 reads TGTGCCAGCAGCTTATGGGCACTTAAGGGAGATACGCAGTATTTT. The rearrangement links TRBV7-3 to TRBJ2-3; D gene ambiguous. Germline loops: CDR1 SGHTA, CDR2 FQGTGA. V gave up 2 bases and J gave up 5 bases, with 14 bases separating them. There are 15 residues in the CDR3.

The chain links TRBV5-1 to TRBJ1-1; TRBD1 is a possible D gene (6 bases). The CDR3 is 13 amino acids. Germline loops: CDR1 SGHRS, CDR2 YFSETQ. Between the trimmed V and J ends, which lost 0 bases and 12 bases, there was a span of 15 bases. CDR3 amino acids: CASSLAGGPDSFF. In DNA form, the CDR3 reads TGCGCCAGCAGCTTGGCCGGGGGCCCGGATTCTTTCTTT.

The chain employs TRBV14 and TRBJ2-5; perhaps TRBD1 as D (5 bases). The CDR3 totals 15 residues. The germline V gene has CDR1 SGHDN and CDR2 FVKESK. Trimming removed 4 bases from V and 4 bases from J, with 16 bases in between. CDR3 protein: CASSPLKRQRETQYF. The CDR3 DNA reads as TGTGCCAGCAGCCCCCTTAAGAGACAGCGAGAGACCCAGTACTTC. Based on the CDR3 plus reference TRBV14 and TRBJ2-5, the full variable domain is EAGVTQFPSHSVIEKGQTVTLRCDPISGHDNLYWYRRVMGKEIKFLLHFVKESKQDESGMPNNRFLAERTGGTYSTLKVQPAELEDSGVYFCASSPLKRQRETQYFGPGTRLLVL.

This clone appeared a few times. The chain links TRBV29-1 to TRBJ2-3; D is unclear. V lost 1 base to trimming and J lost 2 bases, with 7 bases between them. Per the germline V gene, CDR1 is SQVTM and CDR2 is ANQGSEA. The length of the CDR3 is 13 residues. CDR3 DNA sequence: TGCAGCGTTGAAGGGTTAATCACAGATACGCAGTATTTT. Protein product: CSVEGLITDTQYF.

The chain uses TRBV7-3 and TRBJ2-6; 8 bases line up with TRBD2. With V trimmed by 4 bases and J by 0 bases, 5 bases remained unmatched. The germline CDR1 and CDR2 sequences are SGHTA and FQGTGA. This CDR3 contains 17 residues. This CDR3 reads CASSSAGASSGANVLTF. CDR3 DNA: TGTGCCAGCAGCTCAGCGGGAGCTAGCTCTGGGGCCAACGTCCTGACTTTC.

This clone was recorded once. The genes are TRBV5-1 and TRBJ2-7; the D call may be TRBD1 or TRBD2 (7 bases each). CDR1 and CDR2 from the germline V gene are SGHRS and YFSETQ. This CDR3 region has 14 residues. V lost 7 bases and J lost 0, with 14 bases in between. CDR3 sequence: CASGSGDSSYEQYF. CDR3 nucleotides: TGCGCCAGCGGGAGCGGGGACAGCTCCTACGAGCAGTACTTC.

This clone was found a few times. This chain uses TRBV5-4 with TRBJ1-5; the match to TRBD1 covers 8 bases. CDR3 length: 15 amino acids. Germline V gene sequence: CDR1 SGHNT, CDR2 YYREEE (reference sequence). The V gene end was trimmed by 4 bases and the J gene end by 7 bases; junction bases not matched to a gene: 10. CDR3 bases: TGTGCCAGCAGCACCGGGACAGGACGGGAACAGCCCCAGCATTTT. This codes for CASSTGTGREQPQHF.

This chain joins TRBV6-5 and TRBJ1-2; 7 bases match TRBD1. The CDR3 consists of 15 residues. Trimming removed 2 bases from V and 8 bases from J; junction bases left unmatched: 11. Germline CDR1 and CDR2: MNHEY and SVGAGI. CDR3 amino acids: CASSYPIEGGLGYTF. CDR3 sequence (DNA): TGTGCCAGCAGTTACCCCATAGAAGGGGGCTTGGGCTACACCTTC.

This chain uses TRBV29-1 with TRBJ1-1, with TRBD1 identical over 8 bases. CDR1 and CDR2 from the germline V gene are SQVTM and ANQGSEA. The V and J ends lost 6 bases and 1 base, in that order; junction bases with no gene match: 4. This CDR3 region has 13 residues. As DNA, the CDR3 is TGCAGCGTCAGGGGGCAGGCGAACACTGAAGCTTTCTTT. This encodes CSVRGQANTEAFF.

This clone turned up a few times. This chain uses TRBV29-1 with TRBJ1-1; D is perhaps TRBD1 (5 bases). The CDR3 spans 11 residues. V dropped 5 bases and J dropped 4 bases, with 8 bases sitting between them. The germline CDR1 and CDR2 sequences are SQVTM and ANQGSEA. The DNA of the CDR3 is TGCAGCGTTATTGGGGGCACTGAAGCTTTCTTT. This codes for CSVIGGTEAFF. Full variable domain (rest looked up from reference TRBV29-1 and TRBJ1-1): SAVISQKPSRDICQRGTSLTIQCQVDSQVTMMFWYRQQPGQSLTLIATANQGSEATYESGFVIDKFPISRPNLTFSTLTVSNMSPEDSSIYLCSVIGGTEAFFGQGTRLTVV.

The rearrangement links TRBV29-1 to TRBJ2-1, with TRBD1 as a possible D gene (5 bases). In germline, CDR1 is SQVTM, CDR2 ANQGSEA. The CDR3 is 11 residues long. Trimming left V 0 bases short and J 12 bases short, with 9 bases between. CDR3 DNA sequence: TGCAGCGTTGAAGATCAGGGTCGGCAGTTCTTC. Protein product: CSVEDQGRQFF.

The chain carries TRBV5-1 and TRBJ1-2; 10 nucleotides line up with TRBD1. V shed 3 bases, J shed 8 bases, and the junction held 10 bases outside the gene matches. Germline CDR1 SGHRS, CDR2 YFSETQ. This CDR3 has 15 amino acids. The DNA of the CDR3 is TGCGCCAGCAGCTCCGAGGGGACAGGGGTTGGAGGCTACACCTTC. Translation: CASSSEGTGVGGYTF.

This clone appeared a few times. The chain has TRBV6-1 and TRBJ2-7; D is unresolved. Germline V gives CDR1 MNHNS, CDR2 SASEGT. V gave up 4 bases and J gave up 6 bases, with 10 bases separating them. This CDR3 is 12 amino acids long. CDR3 protein: CASSGTVGEQYF. The CDR3, as DNA: TGTGCCAGCAGTGGGACGGTGGGCGAGCAGTACTTC.

A remark on this clone: One junction end does not reproduce the germline sequence, and a read error may be involved. This chain links TRBV7-7 with TRBJ2-2; D uncertain. Germline V gene sequence: CDR1 SSHAT, CDR2 FNYEAQ (reference sequence). The length of the CDR3 is 13 residues. CDR3 in amino acids: CASSLAPLGELFF. CDR3 coding DNA: TGTGCTAGCAGCTTAGCACCGCTCGGGGAGCTGTTTTTT.

V gene TRBV14 combines with J gene TRBJ1-2, with no clear D. The germline V and J ends were trimmed by 4 bases and 4 bases, with 16 bases remaining between them. CDR1 and CDR2 (germline): SGHDN, FVKESK. There are 15 residues in the CDR3. This CDR3 reads CASSPKTSVRYGYTF. CDR3 nucleotides: TGTGCCAGCAGCCCGAAAACCAGCGTCCGCTATGGCTACACCTTC.

The chain combines TRBV14 with TRBJ1-2; D possibly corresponds to TRBD1 (6 bases). Germline V CDR1 and CDR2: SGHDN, FVKESK. V was trimmed by 3 bases and J by 0 bases, leaving 11 bases between them. CDR3 length: 15 amino acids. This chain's CDR3 is CASSHTRGPNYGYTF. The DNA for the CDR3 is TGTGCCAGCAGCCACACCAGGGGCCCTAACTATGGCTACACCTTC.

This chain joins TRBV6-6 and TRBJ1-5, with a possible D match to TRBD1 (5 bases). The germline gives CDR1 MNHNY, CDR2 SVGAGI (reference sequence). The CDR3 has 16 residues. V lost 2 bases and J lost 6, with 17 bases in between. CDR3 nucleotide sequence: TGTGCCAGCAGTTACGAGGGACCAGGGACGGGTCAGCCCCAGCATTTT. This gives the protein CASSYEGPGTGQPQHF.

This rearrangement joins TRBV9 to TRBJ2-2; perhaps TRBD2 as D (6 bases). Germline V lookup: CDR1 SGDLS, CDR2 YYNGEE. V lost 0 bases, J lost 4 bases, and 13 bases lay in between. The CDR3 totals 16 residues. The CDR3 nucleotides read TGTGCCAGCAGCGTAGGATTCGGGAGTAGCACCGGGGAGCTGTTTTTT. It translates to CASSVGFGSSTGELFF.

V and J are TRBV30 and TRBJ2-3; D possibly corresponds to TRBD2 (5 bases). The CDR3 has 14 residues. Per germline, CDR1 GTSNPN and CDR2 SVGIG (reference sequence). V lost 0 bases to trimming and J lost 5 bases, with 12 bases between them. The CDR3 DNA sequence: TGTGCCTGGAGTGTAGGGAACGGGATAGATACGCAGTATTTT. Encoded protein: CAWSVGNGIDTQYF.

The V and J genes are TRBV30 and TRBJ1-3; D remains unclear. Trimming took 5 bases from V and 0 from J, leaving 11 bases between them. The CDR3 totals 14 residues. CDR1 GTSNPN and CDR2 SVGIG come from the germline V gene (reference sequence). CDR3 DNA sequence: TGTGCCTGGTTTAAGTTCTACTCTGGAAACACCATATATTTT. As protein: CAWFKFYSGNTIYF.

This sequence joins TRBV6-5 and TRBJ1-5; D is unclear. Trimming cost V 6 bases and J 6 bases, with 15 bases left between them. This CDR3 spans 14 amino acids. The germline gives CDR1 MNHEY, CDR2 SVGAGI. Here the CDR3 reads CASRAGGNGQPQHF. The CDR3 DNA reads TGTGCCAGCAGAGCAGGAGGGAATGGTCAGCCCCAGCATTTT.